Listed below are T cell receptor beta chains from one sample, sequenced in a study of T cell responses to AZD1222 COVID-19 vaccine. The method was immunoSEQ multiplex PCR; TCRdb's version includes in-frame clones alone and lacks a portion of them. The table records roughly 150,000 clones, roughly 88% of them present only once. This material consisted of peripheral blood, taken on day 0 of AZD1222 vaccination. The receptor set was obtained from an adult in good health. Each CDR3 is given with its conserved first and last residue. The D gene is left open where the match is weak. Size tells how often a clone was seen (once, few, many) or the class of an expanded clone, and some rows leave it out.

>.|14|.|TRBJ2-7|TRBV4-3
CASSQNRGGYEQYF
TGCGCCAGCAGCCAAAACAGGGGAGGCTACGAGCAGTACTTC
>.|13|TRBD1|TRBJ2-3|TRBV6-5
CASRTGGTGFQYF
TGTGCCAGCAGGACCGGCGGGACAGGGTTCCAGTATTTT
>.|13|TRBD1|TRBJ1-2|TRBV30
CAWNPGQDYGYTF
TGTGCCTGGAACCCGGGACAGGACTATGGCTACACCTTC
>.|13|.|TRBJ1-1|TRBV6-2/TRBV6-3
CASSLPPYTEAFF
TGTGCCAGCAGTTTACCCCCGTACACTGAAGCTTTCTTT
>.|16|.|TRBJ2-2|TRBV5-6
CASSLETTTNTGELFF
TGTGCCAGCAGCTTGGAGACAACCACGAACACCGGGGAGCTGTTTTTT
>.|15|.|TRBJ1-5|TRBV27
CASSFDSYSNQPQHF
TGTGCCAGCAGTTTCGACAGTTATAGCAATCAGCCCCAGCATTTT
>.|16|.|TRBJ2-5|TRBV11-3
CASSLDAGGVSETQYF
TGTGCCAGCAGCTTAGATGCAGGGGGGGTTTCGGAGACCCAGTACTTC
>once|14|.|TRBJ2-2|TRBV4-1
CASSSPTSPGELFF
TGCGCCAGCAGCTCCCCTACTAGCCCCGGGGAGCTGTTTTTT
>.|11|.|TRBJ1-2|TRBV30
CAWGPWGGYTF
TGTGCCTGGGGCCCTTGGGGTGGCTACACCTTC
>.|15|.|TRBJ2-3|TRBV27
CASSLQRSSTDTQYF
TGTGCCAGCAGTTTACAGCGGAGTAGCACAGATACGCAGTATTTT
>.|16|TRBD1|TRBJ2-2|TRBV2
CASSIFQGARTGELFF
TGTGCCAGCAGTATTTTCCAGGGGGCGCGGACCGGGGAGCTGTTTTTT
>.|13|.|TRBJ2-3|TRBV18
CASSPINTDTQYF
TGTGCCAGCTCACCGATTAACACAGATACGCAGTATTTT
>.|18|.|TRBJ1-2|TRBV4-2
CASSQERGSSPWTGGYTF
TGTGCCAGCAGCCAAGAACGGGGAAGCTCGCCGTGGACTGGAGGCTACACCTTC
>.|13|.|TRBJ2-5|TRBV7-8
CASSRRVQETQYF
TGTGCCAGCAGCCGCAGGGTCCAAGAGACCCAGTACTTC
>.|13|.|TRBJ1-2|TRBV6-5
CASTSPRTGGYTF
TGTGCCAGCACCTCCCCCAGGACCGGTGGCTACACCTTC
>.|15|.|TRBJ2-7|TRBV4-1
CASSQGSAFTWEQYF
TGCGCCAGCAGCCAAGGATCGGCCTTTACTTGGGAGCAGTACTTC
>.|14|.|TRBJ1-5|TRBV5-4
CASSPGATTQPQHF
TGTGCCAGCAGCCCCGGGGCTACGACCCAGCCCCAGCATTTT
>.|15|.|TRBJ2-5|TRBV28
CASSLGRTGGETQYF
TGTGCCAGCAGTTTGGGGAGGACCGGGGGAGAGACCCAGTACTTC
>once|14|TRBD1|TRBJ2-2|TRBV19
CASSRTGGTGELFF
TGTGCCAGTAGTAGAACAGGGGGAACCGGGGAGCTGTTTTTT
>.|14|.|TRBJ1-1|TRBV29-1
CSVGQRGMNTEAFF
TGCAGCGTTGGCCAAAGGGGGATGAACACTGAAGCTTTCTTT
>.|15|TRBD1|TRBJ2-7|TRBV7-3
CASRNSGQGTYEQYF
TGTGCCAGCAGGAATTCGGGACAGGGCACCTACGAGCAGTACTTC
>.|15|.|TRBJ2-1|TRBV24-1
CATSDSGVSYNEQFF
TGTGCCACCAGTGATTCAGGGGTCTCCTACAATGAGCAGTTCTTC
>.|11|.|TRBJ1-3|TRBV30
CAWSSGNTIYF
TGTGCCTGGAGTTCTGGAAACACCATATATTTT
>.|13|.|TRBJ1-1|TRBV24-1
CATSDPYRAQAFF
TGTGCCACCAGTGACCCATACAGGGCTCAAGCTTTCTTT
>few|12|.|TRBJ2-1|TRBV29-1
CSVVFVYNEQFF
TGCAGCGTTGTGTTCGTTTACAATGAGCAGTTCTTC
>once|17|.|TRBJ1-4|TRBV5-4
CASSLAKGGVRVGKLFF
TGTGCCAGCAGCTTGGCCAAAGGAGGGGTACGAGTAGGAAAACTGTTTTTT
>.|15|TRBD1|TRBJ1-6|TRBV24-1
CATSDPDRGRSPLHF
TGTGCCACCAGTGACCCGGACAGGGGGCGATCACCCCTCCACTTT
>.|15|TRBD1|TRBJ1-2|TRBV5-4
CASSIPGQRNYGYTF
TGTGCCAGCAGCATACCGGGACAGCGCAACTATGGCTACACCTTC
>few|13|TRBD2|TRBJ2-1|TRBV12-3/TRBV12-4
CASTPSGDNEQFF
TGTGCCAGCACCCCTAGCGGGGACAATGAGCAGTTCTTC
>.|14|.|TRBJ2-7|TRBV19
CASSIQQPAYEQYF
TGTGCCAGTAGTATCCAACAGCCGGCCTACGAGCAGTACTTC
>.|13|.|TRBJ2-7|TRBV27
CASSLGGTYEQYF
TGTGCCAGCAGTTTGGGGGGTACCTACGAGCAGTACTTC
>.|16|.|TRBJ1-4|TRBV4-1
CASSQNGGRRGEKLFF
TGCGCCAGCAGCCAAAATGGTGGCAGGAGGGGAGAAAAACTGTTTTTT
>.|12|.|TRBJ1-2|TRBV10-3
CAISESTGGYTF
TGTGCCATCAGTGAGTCTACTGGTGGCTACACCTTC
>.|14|.|TRBJ1-5|TRBV19
CASVSGASNQPQHF
TGTGCCAGCGTTTCCGGGGCCTCGAATCAGCCCCAGCATTTT
>.|17|.|TRBJ1-2|TRBV21-1
CASRKTRQGPSCYGYTF
TGTGCCAGCAGAAAAACACGACAGGGCCCTTCGTGCTATGGCTACACCTTC
>.|13|.|TRBJ2-1|TRBV6-5
CASSYGLYNEQFF
TGTGCCAGCAGTTACGGACTCTACAATGAGCAGTTCTTC
>.|15|.|TRBJ1-5|TRBV21-1
CASRLQGCFNQPQHF
TGTGCCAGCAGATTACAGGGCTGCTTCAATCAGCCCCAGCATTTT
>.|14|.|TRBJ1-4|TRBV19
CASSATSGGGGLFF
TGTGCCAGTAGCGCGACGTCGGGGGGAGGGGGACTGTTTTTT
>.|15|TRBD1|TRBJ2-2|TRBV19
CAAEDRGQATGELFF
TGTGCTGCAGAAGACAGGGGGCAAGCCACCGGGGAGCTGTTTTTT
>.|15|.|TRBJ1-1|TRBV29-1
CSVPNDRTWGTEAFF
TGCAGCGTCCCTAACGACAGGACCTGGGGTACTGAAGCTTTCTTT
>.|13|.|TRBJ2-1|TRBV29-1
CSVVRDISSEQFF
TGCAGCGTCGTCCGGGACATCAGTTCTGAGCAGTTCTTC